This T cell receptor beta chain was retrieved from a study of blood T cell repertoires in COVID-19. Germline V CDR1 and CDR2: MNHEY, SVGEGT. This CDR3 is built from 14 residues. V lost 2 bases and J 1 base, leaving 7 bases between the germline ends. TCRdb's copy holds only in-frame clones and misses some; the assay was immunoSEQ multiplex PCR. The data contain a few hundred thousand clones, around 91% of them singletons. The gene calls are TRBV6-2 or TRBV6-3 and TRBJ2-3, with D maybe TRBD2 (6 bases). This TCR derives from an older woman with COVID-19, enrolled during active disease. The sequenced material came from peripheral blood. CDR3 bases: TGTGCCAGCAGTTACGCGGGGCGCACAGATACGCAGTATTTT. Its translation is CASSYAGRTDTQYF.